This paragraph covers one T cell receptor beta chain sequence. Its antigen is unknown. The CDR3 consists of 13 residues. The J segment lost 8 bases and the V segment lost 0 bases, leaving 3 bases of the junction unmatched. Germline CDR1 and CDR2: MRHNA and SNTAGT. This was the immunoSEQ v3 assay. Using immunoSEQ multiplex PCR, the repertoire was profiled, and TCRdb retains in-frame clones only, with some absent. This repertoire shows under 100,000 clones, less than 70% found once; its top ten account for about 10%. The sample belongs to a study of TIL therapy for anti-PD-1-resistant metastatic lung cancer. About the research overall: Several tumors were EGFR-mutant and two were ALK-rearranged.

The time point here: pre-treatment sample, taken before nivolumab and TIL therapy. The tumor samples were excised metastases, mostly pleural nodules or supraclavicular lymph nodes. Enrollment ran from 2017 to early 2020. Broader study findings: TIL cultures after expansion showed higher clonality and lower diversity than baseline tumor (median approximately 6% vs 31%).

The sequenced sample was tumor tissue, obtained at baseline. This TCR came from a person aged 25 to 80 with non-small cell lung cancer. The J gene is TRBJ1-2, the V gene TRBV6-4; 7 nucleotides align to TRBD1. As DNA, the CDR3 is TGTGCCAGCAGTGACTCAAGGGGGCAAGGCTACACCTTC. Translating it yields CASSDSRGQGYTF.